These T cell receptor beta chains were read from a single sample in a study of T cell responses to AZD1222 COVID-19 vaccine. Using immunoSEQ multiplex PCR, the repertoire was profiled, and TCRdb retains in-frame clones only, with some absent. The sample records 150,000 to 200,000 clones, 93% being singletons. The source material was peripheral blood, sampled on day 0 of AZD1222 vaccination. The receptors come from an adult in good health. The CDR3 runs from the conserved cysteine through the conserved F or W. A D gene is named only where the DNA matches it firmly. The size field is filled for only some rows; it gives once, few, many or a size class.

V: TRBV2; J: TRBJ1-2; D: -; size: -; CDR3: CASSGLSLRSYTF; DNA: TGTGCCAGCAGTGGTTTGTCGCTTCGGAGCTACACCTTC
V: TRBV9; J: TRBJ1-1; D: -; size: -; CDR3: CASSARQVNTEAFF; DNA: TGTGCCAGCAGCGCCCGACAGGTTAACACTGAAGCTTTCTTT
V: TRBV5-1; J: TRBJ2-5; D: TRBD2; size: -; CDR3: CASSPGLAGGTQETQYF; DNA: TGCGCCAGCAGCCCGGGACTAGCGGGGGGGACTCAAGAGACCCAGTACTTC
V: TRBV7-9; J: TRBJ2-1; D: -; size: once; CDR3: CASSPPSRGPYNEQFF; DNA: TGTGCCAGCAGCCCCCCAAGCAGGGGTCCCTACAATGAGCAGTTCTTC
V: TRBV9; J: TRBJ1-5; D: TRBD1; size: -; CDR3: CASSGGTGSNQPQHF; DNA: TGTGCCAGCAGCGGTGGGACAGGAAGCAATCAGCCCCAGCATTTT
V: TRBV18; J: TRBJ1-5; D: -; size: -; CDR3: CASSPPSNSNQPQHF; DNA: TGTGCCAGCTCACCACCTTCTAATAGCAATCAGCCCCAGCATTTT
V: TRBV5-1; J: TRBJ2-2; D: -; size: -; CDR3: CASSFQGAGELFF; DNA: TGCGCCAGCAGCTTTCAAGGGGCCGGGGAGCTGTTTTTT
V: TRBV5-8; J: TRBJ2-1; D: -; size: -; CDR3: CASSLDSYNEQFF; DNA: TGTGCCAGCAGCCTGGACAGCTACAATGAGCAGTTCTTC
V: TRBV9; J: TRBJ2-7; D: -; size: -; CDR3: CASSAGTKNYEQYF; DNA: TGTGCCAGCAGCGCCGGGACGAAGAACTACGAGCAGTACTTC
V: TRBV10-3; J: TRBJ1-1; D: TRBD1; size: -; CDR3: CAISGTGSGTEAFF; DNA: TGTGCCATCAGTGGGACAGGGTCGGGAACTGAAGCTTTCTTT
V: TRBV12-3/TRBV12-4; J: TRBJ2-3; D: TRBD2; size: -; CDR3: CASSLGGTVPYF; DNA: TGTGCCAGCAGTTTGGGGGGGACTGTTCCGTATTTT
V: TRBV3-1/TRBV3-2; J: TRBJ2-1; D: TRBD2; size: -; CDR3: CASSRSSGGVYNEQFF; DNA: TGTGCCAGCAGCCGTTCTAGCGGGGGGGTCTACAATGAGCAGTTCTTC
V: TRBV11-2; J: TRBJ1-2; D: TRBD1; size: -; CDR3: CASSFRGQGNYGYTF; DNA: TGTGCCAGCAGCTTTAGGGGGCAGGGCAACTATGGCTACACCTTC
V: TRBV5-8; J: TRBJ2-3; D: TRBD2; size: -; CDR3: CASSDGTSGGFSTDTQYF; DNA: TGTGCCAGCAGCGACGGGACTAGCGGGGGGTTCAGCACAGATACGCAGTATTTT
V: TRBV6-5; J: TRBJ1-2; D: TRBD1; size: -; CDR3: CASGQGRTSNYGYTF; DNA: TGTGCCAGCGGACAGGGCCGTACGTCTAACTATGGCTACACCTTC
V: TRBV28; J: TRBJ2-5; D: -; size: -; CDR3: CASSQDAPGRETQYF; DNA: TGTGCCAGCAGCCAGGATGCCCCCGGGCGGGAGACCCAGTACTTC
V: TRBV19; J: TRBJ1-2; D: -; size: -; CDR3: CASSGQYGTNYGYTF; DNA: TGTGCCAGTAGTGGACAGTACGGTACTAACTATGGCTACACCTTC
V: TRBV2; J: TRBJ1-6; D: TRBD1; size: -; CDR3: CASSGMGRGTVHIHF; DNA: TGTGCCAGCAGTGGAATGGGAAGGGGGACAGTCCATATCCACTTT
V: TRBV5-1; J: TRBJ1-2; D: -; size: -; CDR3: CASSLDRPTNYGYTF; DNA: TGCGCCAGCAGCTTGGACAGGCCAACTAACTATGGCTACACCTTC
V: TRBV19; J: TRBJ1-2; D: -; size: -; CDR3: CASSRRQGNYGYTF; DNA: TGTGCCAGTAGTCGTCGGCAGGGCAACTATGGCTACACCTTC
V: TRBV5-5; J: TRBJ1-1; D: -; size: -; CDR3: CASSLEGAATEAFF; DNA: TGTGCCAGCAGCCTGGAGGGCGCGGCCACTGAAGCTTTCTTT
V: TRBV5-1; J: TRBJ2-7; D: TRBD2; size: -; CDR3: CASSEGTSGGEQYF; DNA: TGCGCCAGCAGCGAGGGGACTAGCGGGGGAGAGCAGTACTTC
V: TRBV15; J: TRBJ1-2; D: TRBD1; size: -; CDR3: CATSRGDSHYTF; DNA: TGTGCCACCAGCAGGGGGGACAGCCACTACACCTTC
V: TRBV20-1; J: TRBJ1-5; D: -; size: -; CDR3: CSASGLGGRVPSQPQHF; DNA: TGCAGTGCTAGTGGACTCGGTGGGAGGGTTCCAAGTCAGCCCCAGCATTTT
V: TRBV5-1; J: TRBJ1-1; D: -; size: -; CDR3: CASDLGWGSTKSMNTEAFF; DNA: TGCGCCAGCGACCTAGGATGGGGCAGTACCAAATCCATGAACACTGAAGCTTTCTTT
V: TRBV9; J: TRBJ2-1; D: TRBD2; size: -; CDR3: CASSVEGLAHNEQFF; DNA: TGTGCCAGCAGCGTAGAGGGACTAGCCCACAATGAGCAGTTCTTC
V: TRBV6-4; J: TRBJ2-2; D: TRBD2; size: -; CDR3: CASSGNGGANTGELFF; DNA: TGTGCCAGCAGTGGAAACGGGGGGGCGAACACCGGGGAGCTGTTTTTT
V: TRBV6-2/TRBV6-3; J: TRBJ1-4; D: -; size: once; CDR3: CASSYGAAEVNEKLFF; DNA: TGTGCCAGCAGTTACGGGGCAGCGGAGGTGAATGAAAAACTGTTTTTT
V: TRBV5-1; J: TRBJ1-2; D: TRBD1; size: -; CDR3: CASSSQGAWDPYGYTF; DNA: TGCGCCAGCAGCTCCCAGGGGGCGTGGGATCCCTATGGCTACACCTTC
V: TRBV18; J: TRBJ2-5; D: -; size: -; CDR3: CASSPPQPQETQYF; DNA: TGTGCCAGCTCACCCCCACAGCCCCAAGAGACCCAGTACTTC
V: TRBV30; J: TRBJ2-1; D: -; size: -; CDR3: CAWGPYNEQFF; DNA: TGTGCCTGGGGACCTTACAATGAGCAGTTCTTC
V: TRBV30; J: TRBJ2-5; D: -; size: -; CDR3: CAWRNVETQYF; DNA: TGTGCCTGGAGGAATGTAGAGACCCAGTACTTC
V: TRBV19; J: TRBJ2-7; D: -; size: -; CDR3: CASSSGASYEQYF; DNA: TGTGCCAGTAGTAGCGGGGCCTCCTACGAGCAGTACTTC
V: TRBV7-2; J: TRBJ2-7; D: TRBD1; size: -; CDR3: CASSLDRDRVVHEQYF; DNA: TGTGCCAGCAGCTTGGACAGGGACAGGGTGGTCCACGAGCAGTACTTC
V: TRBV4-3; J: TRBJ2-3; D: TRBD2; size: -; CDR3: CASSQDGGAGTDTQYF; DNA: TGCGCCAGCAGCCAAGACGGGGGGGCTGGCACAGATACGCAGTATTTT
V: TRBV6-2/TRBV6-3; J: TRBJ2-1; D: TRBD2; size: once; CDR3: CASSSRDSGTISYNEQFF; DNA: TGTGCCAGCAGCTCCCGTGATAGCGGGACTATCTCCTACAATGAGCAGTTCTTC
V: TRBV30; J: TRBJ2-7; D: -; size: -; CDR3: CAWSPDTFPEQYF; DNA: TGTGCCTGGAGCCCGGACACGTTCCCCGAGCAGTACTTC
V: TRBV5-1; J: TRBJ1-3; D: TRBD1; size: -; CDR3: CASSLTGTDPSGNTIYF; DNA: TGCGCCAGCAGCTTGACTGGGACAGACCCCTCTGGAAACACCATATATTTT
V: TRBV7-9; J: TRBJ1-1; D: TRBD1; size: -; CDR3: CASSLQGALAEAFF; DNA: TGTGCCAGCAGCCTCCAGGGGGCGCTGGCTGAAGCTTTCTTT
V: TRBV7-3; J: TRBJ2-3; D: -; size: -; CDR3: CASSLSGGADTQYF; DNA: TGTGCCAGCAGCTTAAGTGGGGGGGCGGATACGCAGTATTTT
V: TRBV12-3/TRBV12-4; J: TRBJ1-1; D: -; size: -; CDR3: CASSRGTEAFF; DNA: TGTGCCAGCAGTCGGGGCACTGAAGCTTTCTTT
V: TRBV5-4; J: TRBJ2-2; D: TRBD1; size: -; CDR3: CASSRPGQGVPGELFF; DNA: TGTGCCAGCAGCCGACCGGGACAGGGGGTACCCGGGGAGCTGTTTTTT
V: TRBV9; J: TRBJ1-6; D: -; size: -; CDR3: CASSVSVRGSPLHF; DNA: TGTGCCAGCAGCGTAAGCGTCCGGGGCTCACCCCTCCACTTT
V: TRBV5-1; J: TRBJ2-3; D: TRBD2; size: -; CDR3: CASSLGTSGLTDTQYF; DNA: TGCGCCAGCAGCTTGGGGACTAGCGGACTGACAGATACGCAGTATTTT
V: TRBV29-1; J: TRBJ1-1; D: -; size: -; CDR3: CSTRNWPTEAFF; DNA: TGCAGCACCAGAAACTGGCCCACTGAAGCTTTCTTT